Described below is a single T cell receptor (beta chain) sequence and its context. The V gene lost 1 base and the J gene lost 0 bases, with 10 bases spanning the gap. The CDR3 has 14 residues. Per germline, CDR1 GTSNPN and CDR2 SVGIG (reference sequence). The data belong to a study of cytomegalovirus exposure and HLA in healthy donors. The PCR used 60 Vbeta and 13 Jbeta primers. The method was immunoSEQ multiplex PCR; TCRdb's version includes in-frame clones alone and lacks a portion of them. The data contain roughly 140,000 clones, more than 65% of them singletons. The clonotype comes from a man under 40 in good health and CMV-seropositive. Specimen: PBMCs. The chain is built from TRBV30 and TRBJ2-7; D is possibly TRBD1 (6 bases). CDR3 DNA sequence: TGTGCCTGGAGTGCGGACAGAATCTCCTACGAGCAGTACTTC. This encodes CAWSADRISYEQYF. The full variable domain, its missing parts supplied by reference TRBV30 and TRBJ2-7, is SQTIHQWPATLVQPVGSPLSLECTVEGTSNPNLYWYRQAAGRGLQLLFYSVGIGQISSEVPQNLSASRPQDRQFILSSKKLLLSDSGFYLCAWSADRISYEQYFGPGTRLTVT.